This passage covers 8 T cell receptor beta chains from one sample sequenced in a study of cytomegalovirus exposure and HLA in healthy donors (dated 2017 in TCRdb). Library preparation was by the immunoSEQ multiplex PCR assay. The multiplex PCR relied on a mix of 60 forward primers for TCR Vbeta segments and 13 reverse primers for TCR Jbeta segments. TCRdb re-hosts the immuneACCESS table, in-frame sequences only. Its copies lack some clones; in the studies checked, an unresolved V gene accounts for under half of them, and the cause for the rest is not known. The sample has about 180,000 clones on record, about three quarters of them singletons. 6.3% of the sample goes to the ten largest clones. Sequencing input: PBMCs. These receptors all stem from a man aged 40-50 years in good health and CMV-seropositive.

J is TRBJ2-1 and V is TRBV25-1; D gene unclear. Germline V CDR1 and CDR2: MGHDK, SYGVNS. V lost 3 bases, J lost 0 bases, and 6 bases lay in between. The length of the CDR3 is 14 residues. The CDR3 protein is CASSDLNSYNEQFF. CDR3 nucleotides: TGTGCCAGCAGTGACCTTAACTCCTACAATGAGCAGTTCTTC.

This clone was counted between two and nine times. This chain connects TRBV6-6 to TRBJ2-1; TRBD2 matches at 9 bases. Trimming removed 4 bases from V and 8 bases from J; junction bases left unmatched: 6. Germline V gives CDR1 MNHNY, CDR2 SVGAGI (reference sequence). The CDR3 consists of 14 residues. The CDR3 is CASSLFSGRYEQFF. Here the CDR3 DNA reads TGTGCCAGCAGTTTATTTAGCGGGAGATATGAGCAGTTCTTC.

CDR3 sequence reads: CASSHLLRDNLKETQYF. CDR3 in DNA: TGCGCCAGCAGCCACCTTCTTCGGGACAACCTTAAAGAGACCCAGTACTTC. The rearrangement uses TRBV4-1 and TRBJ2-5; tentatively, D is TRBD1 (6 bases). CDR1 is MGHRA, CDR2 YSYEKL, per germline. The CDR3 is 17 residues long. V was trimmed by 3 bases and J by 3 bases, leaving 20 bases between them.

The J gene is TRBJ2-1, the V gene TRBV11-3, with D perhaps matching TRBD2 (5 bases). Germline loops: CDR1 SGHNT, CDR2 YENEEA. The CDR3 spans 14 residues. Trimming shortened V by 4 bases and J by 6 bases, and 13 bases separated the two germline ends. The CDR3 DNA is TGTGCCAGCAGCTCGAACGGGGTTAGCAATGAGCAGTTCTTC. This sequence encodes CASSSNGVSNEQFF. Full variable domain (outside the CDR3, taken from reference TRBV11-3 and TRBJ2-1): EAGVVQSPRYKIIEKKQPVAFWCNPISGHNTLYWYLQNLGQGPELLIRYENEEAVDDSQLPKDRFSAERLKGVDSTLKIQPAELGDSAVYLCASSSNGVSNEQFFGPGTRLTVL.

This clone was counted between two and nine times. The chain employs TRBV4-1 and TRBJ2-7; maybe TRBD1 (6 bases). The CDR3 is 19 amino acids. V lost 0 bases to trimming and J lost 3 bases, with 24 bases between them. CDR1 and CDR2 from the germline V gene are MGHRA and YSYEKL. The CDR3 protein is CASSQDSPRAGVLYYEQYF. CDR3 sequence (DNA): TGCGCCAGCAGCCAAGATTCCCCCCGGGCAGGGGTCCTCTACTACGAGCAGTACTTC.

CDR3 residues: CASSLWNGRPRGGYF. Here the CDR3 DNA reads TGTGCCAGCAGCTTATGGAACGGGAGGCCTCGGGGCGGATACTTC. V gene TRBV7-2 combines with J gene TRBJ2-5; 7 bases are shared with TRBD2. The CDR3 runs to 15 residues. The V gene end was trimmed by 2 bases and the J gene end by 14 bases; junction bases not matched to a gene: 17. Germline-derived CDR1 and CDR2 are SGHTA and FQGNSA.

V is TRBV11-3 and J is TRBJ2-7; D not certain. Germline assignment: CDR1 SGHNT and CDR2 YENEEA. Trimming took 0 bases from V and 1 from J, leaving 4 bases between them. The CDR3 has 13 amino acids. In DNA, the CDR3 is TGTGCCAGCAGCTTAGATCTGTCCTACGAGCAGTACTTC. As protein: CASSLDLSYEQYF.

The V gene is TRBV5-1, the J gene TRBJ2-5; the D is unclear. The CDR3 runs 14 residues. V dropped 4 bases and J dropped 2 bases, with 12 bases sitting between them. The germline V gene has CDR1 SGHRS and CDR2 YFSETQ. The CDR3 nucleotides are TGCGCCAGCAGCCCCGGAGACGGTCAAGAGACCCAGTACTTC. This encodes CASSPGDGQETQYF. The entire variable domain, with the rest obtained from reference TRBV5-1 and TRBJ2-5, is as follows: KAGVTQTPRYLIKTRGQQVTLSCSPISGHRSVSWYQQTPGQGLQFLFEYFSETQRNKGNFPGRFSGRQFSNSRSEMNVSTLELGDSALYLCASSPGDGQETQYFGPGTRLLVL.